The clone carrying this T cell receptor (beta chain) was observed a few times. Antigen specificity is unknown. Time point given: persistent/refractory GD, antithyroid drugs over 5 years with positive TRAb. The TCR library was prepared using RNA isolated from PBMCs. Patients met American Thyroid Association criteria for Graves' disease. The sample comes from a study of regulatory T cells in long-lasting Graves disease. Both iRepertoire HTBI primers and Arm-PCR of CDR3 regions were used to build the TCR beta libraries. MiXCR, applied by TCRdb to the multiplex PCR reads, yields one record per CDR3 protein. The sample has approximately 360,000 distinct CDR3 sequences; roughly 23% are singletons. Study-wide points: Those with persistent Graves' had less TCR diversity than newly diagnosed patients.

The germline V gene has CDR1 SEHNR and CDR2 FQNEAQ (reference sequence). The CDR3 has 13 amino acids. Between the trimmed V and J ends, which lost 5 bases and 9 bases, there was a span of 14 bases. Specimen: peripheral blood mononuclear cells (PBMCs), collected when the disease was refractory, from a patient treated with antithyroid drugs. This receptor was taken from a woman in her forties with Graves disease. The rearrangement links TRBV7-9 to TRBJ1-5; D ambiguous. The CDR3 bases are TGTGCCAGCAGCCTGTACAGCAAAGGGCCCCAGCATTTT. Translated, it gives CASSLYSKGPQHF.